The 17 T cell receptor beta chains below were found in one sample sequenced in a study of blood T cells in healthy people across ages. Using a J-beta primer mix together with a sample-barcoded 5' primer, a second PCR was run for about 6 to 11 cycles. Via MiXCR, TCRdb re-called the 5' RACE reads, giving one row per CDR3 protein. The sample includes about 810,000 distinct CDR3 sequences, 35% to 40% of them seen just once. Input material: blood. Every receptor here comes from a young man in good health.

This clonotype showed up many times. V gene TRBV12-3 or TRBV12-4 combines with J gene TRBJ2-1; no definite D call. The CDR3 totals 12 residues. V was trimmed by 10 bases and J by 4 bases, leaving 11 bases between them. The CDR3 loop is CAIPGQYNEQFF. The CDR3 nucleotides read TGTGCCATCCCCGGGCAGTACAATGAGCAGTTCTTC.

The CDR3 DNA sequence: TGTGCCAGCAGCTTAGAGCCTAGCGGGGGAGGGGAGACCCAGTACTTC. As protein: CASSLEPSGGGETQYF. The V call is TRBV7-2, the J call TRBJ2-5, with 10 positions matching TRBD2. The CDR3 runs to 16 residues. Trimming took 1 base from V and 5 from J; bases not matched to a gene: 7. Germline V gene sequence: CDR1 SGHTA, CDR2 FQGNSA.

This clonotype was seen just once. The chain employs TRBV20-1 and TRBJ2-5, with 8 bases identical to TRBD2. In germline, CDR1 is DFQATT, CDR2 SNEGSKA (reference sequence). CDR3 length equals 14 residues. Losses at the gene ends were 6 bases for V and 11 bases for J; bases not matched to a gene: 17. CDR3: CSAPASGGVGEQYF. The CDR3 bases are TGCAGTGCCCCGGCAAGCGGGGGTGTAGGGGAGCAGTACTTC.

The chain links TRBV2 to TRBJ2-2; D gene ambiguous. Germline V gene lookup returns CDR1 SNHLY and CDR2 FYNNEI. This CDR3 comprises 16 residues. V was cut by 1 base and J by 0 bases, with 9 bases left in between. The CDR3 DNA reads as TGTGCCAGCAGTGAAGTTGAGGCCACGAACACCGGGGAGCTGTTTTTT. It yields the protein CASSEVEATNTGELFF.

This clonotype came up once. The rearrangement joins TRBV7-9 to TRBJ2-7; D tentatively fits TRBD1 or TRBD2 (5 bases each). Gene TRBJ2-5 matches the end of the DNA better, so the J call may be wrong. The CDR3 is 13 residues long. The germline V gene encodes CDR1 SEHNR and CDR2 FQNEAQ (reference sequence). This CDR3 is CASSPKGPETQYF. The DNA for the CDR3 is TGTGCCAGCAGCCCGAAGGGACCGGAGACCCAGTACTTC.

Of note for this clonotype: Possible read error: a much larger clone is one base away. This sequence joins TRBV3-1 and TRBJ1-2; D not certain. The CDR3 has 16 amino acids. CDR1 LGHDT and CDR2 YNNKEL come from the germline V gene (reference sequence). CDR3 amino acids: CAGSQVRTGANYGYTF. CDR3 nucleotides: TGTGCCGGCAGCCAAGTTAGGACGGGAGCTAACTATGGCTACACCTTC.

This clonotype was counted between two and nine times. The chain employs TRBV7-2 and TRBJ2-2, with 9 bases fitting TRBD2. The CDR3 totals 16 residues. Germline V lookup: CDR1 SGHTA, CDR2 FQGNSA. V shed 6 bases, J shed 5 bases, and the junction held 10 bases outside the gene matches. CDR3 nucleotide sequence: TGTGCCAGCAGAAAAAAGGCGGGGGGGACGACCGGGGAGCTGTTTTTT. This encodes CASRKKAGGTTGELFF.

The genes are TRBV6-2 or TRBV6-3 and TRBJ2-4; no reliable D call. This CDR3 contains 16 residues. The germline gives CDR1 MNHEY, CDR2 SVGEGT. V was clipped by 3 bases and J by 0 bases, with 12 bases between them. This CDR3 is CASSYSVAPAKNIQYF. The CDR3 coding sequence is TGTGCCAGCAGTTATTCCGTGGCTCCAGCCAAAAACATTCAGTACTTC.

J is TRBJ1-2 and V is TRBV20-1, with a weak D call TRBD1 (5 bases). The ends were cut back, 2 bases at V and 12 bases at J, with 22 bases in the middle. Germline V gene sequence: CDR1 DFQATT, CDR2 SNEGSKA (reference sequence). The CDR3 length is 14 residues. The CDR3 here is CSARKRTLTRADTF. The CDR3 DNA reads TGCAGTGCTAGAAAGAGGACACTAACCAGGGCGGACACCTTC.

The chain carries TRBV6-5 and TRBJ2-1; TRBD2 matches 8 bases. Germline-derived CDR1 and CDR2 are MNHEY and SVGAGI. The CDR3 is 14 amino acids. The junction had 1 base not matched to a gene; V was cut back by 0 bases and J by 6 bases. This CDR3 is CASSYSGTSNEQFF. The DNA of the CDR3 is TGTGCCAGCAGTTACTCCGGGACTAGCAATGAGCAGTTCTTC.

This chain joins TRBV4-3 and TRBJ1-4, with 7 nucleotides matching TRBD1. The ends lost 2 bases at V and 8 bases at J; junction bases unmatched: 5. CDR1 LGHNA and CDR2 YSLEER come from the germline V gene. The CDR3 has 14 residues. The CDR3 coding sequence is TGCGCCAGCAGCCAAAACAGGGGCGGCGAAAAACTGTTTTTT. Its protein product is CASSQNRGGEKLFF.

Regarding this clonotype: Given a much more abundant clone one base away, this may be a read error. The V call is TRBV25-1, the J call TRBJ2-1, with D unclear. Germline CDR1 and CDR2: MGHDK and SYGVNS. The CDR3 has 15 residues. Trimming cost V 1 base and J 3 bases, with 10 bases left between them. The CDR3 spells CASSEFRSRYNEQFF. The CDR3 DNA reads TGTGCCAGCAGTGAATTTAGGTCTCGCTACAATGAGCAGTTCTTC.

The CDR3 DNA is TGTGCCAGCAGCTTAACGGGGGAGCAACGGGTAAATGAGCAGTTCTTC. It specifies CASSLTGEQRVNEQFF. J is TRBJ2-1 and V is TRBV7-3; D may correspond to TRBD1 or TRBD2 (5 bases each). From germline, CDR1 is SGHTA and CDR2 FQGTGA. V was shortened by 0 bases and J by 7 bases, with 16 bases between the two germline ends. The CDR3 consists of 16 residues. The variable domain in full, with the rest retrieved from reference TRBV7-3 and TRBJ2-1, is GAGVSQTPSNKVTEKGKYVELRCDPISGHTALYWYRQSLGQGPEFLIYFQGTGAADDSGLPNDRFFAVRPEGSVSTLKIQRTERGDSAVYLCASSLTGEQRVNEQFFGPGTRLTVL.

Here the CDR3 reads CASSQERRLGRTTLNTDTQYF. The CDR3 nucleotides are TGCGCCAGCAGCCAAGAGCGGAGACTAGGGAGGACCACTCTGAACACAGATACGCAGTATTTT. The chain joins TRBV4-1 to TRBJ2-3; D might be TRBD2 (6 bases). The germline V gene encodes CDR1 MGHRA and CDR2 YSYEKL. V was cut by 0 bases and J by 2 bases, with 27 bases left in between. The CDR3 is made up of 21 amino acids.

Notes on this clonotype: The junction shows a germline mismatch at one end, possibly a read error. The chain uses TRBV4-1 and TRBJ2-1; TRBD1 matches 9 bases. CDR3 length: 16 residues. CDR1 is MGHRA, CDR2 YSYEKL, per germline. The CDR3 sequence: CAGSRHRDRAWNEQFF. DNA of the CDR3: TGCGCCGGCAGCCGACACCGGGACAGGGCGTGGAATGAGCAGTTCTTC.

The CDR3 here is CSASWDRAVDTF. The CDR3 coding sequence is TGCAGCGCGTCGTGGGACAGGGCGGTTGACACCTTC. J is TRBJ1-2 and V is TRBV29-1, with 9 nucleotides matching TRBD1. The length of the CDR3 is 12 residues. The V and J ends lost 7 bases and 12 bases, in that order; junction bases with no gene match: 12. Germline V lookup: CDR1 SQVTM, CDR2 ANQGSEA.

The chain joins TRBV3-1 to TRBJ2-5, with D possibly TRBD2 on 7 matching bases. CDR3 length: 16 residues. The germline V gene encodes CDR1 LGHDT and CDR2 YNNKEL (reference sequence). V shed 1 base and J shed 2 bases, with 14 bases lying between them. Here the CDR3 reads CASSQGGAGAQETQYF. In DNA form, the CDR3 reads TGTGCCAGCAGCCAAGGAGGTGCGGGGGCGCAAGAGACCCAGTACTTC.